This TCR beta chain was found in a study of vaccination and CD4 T cells after COVID-19. Study-level results: From a median of about 20 to 38, SARS-CoV-2-reactive clonotypes increased, though not significantly. Researchers report that 304 of 307 vaccine-specific clones in convalescent patients proved spike mono-reactive.

Cultured CD4+ T cell DNA underwent sequencing with the Oncomine TCR Beta short-read assay. A single record per CDR3 protein comes from TCRdb applying MiXCR to the PCR reads. The sample has roughly 19,000 distinct CDR3 sequences; over 40% are singletons. This sample's treatment: approximately nine-day PBMC culture with coronavirus spike peptide pools or control peptides (ViraFEST assay). After expanding antigen-specific T cells with peptide pools, ViraFEST sequenced their TCRs. About 1.8 million PBMCs went into each well for culture with 7.5 to 10 IU/ml IL-2 and 10 ug/ml peptide pools. This clonotype was counted a few times. Its specificity is unknown. CDR1 and CDR2 from the germline V gene are SGHTA and FQGTGA. V trimming: 5 bases; J trimming: 4 bases; junction bases outside the gene matches: 4. This CDR3 contains 13 residues.

The chain combines TRBV7-3 with TRBJ1-1; TRBD1 matches 7 bases. The specimen comprised CD4+ T cells from blood, cultured in vitro, sampled after SARS-CoV-2 vaccination. The TCR comes from a human donor who had recovered from COVID-19. The CDR3 region is CASSPGGSTEAFF. The CDR3 DNA follows: TGTGCCAGCAGCCCAGGGGGGAGCACTGAAGCTTTCTTT.